This T cell receptor (beta chain) was captured in a study of long-term antiretroviral therapy in people with HIV. The assay, immunoSEQ v3.0, was run at survey level. Only in-frame clones appear in the TCRdb table, and some are missing; sequencing was by immunoSEQ multiplex PCR. Of about 22,000 clones in the sample, around 84% were seen once. Each HIV participant was treated in the United States. Concerning this clone itself: Antigen specificity is unknown.

Whole-study results and caveats: Following ART, diversity rose but still fell short of transplant donor controls. Among HIV repertoires, CDR3 length ranges were narrower than those of controls.

The CDR3 contains 15 residues. V gave up 4 bases and J gave up 0 bases, with 11 bases separating them. Germline values: CDR1 KGHSH, CDR2 LQKENI. Here the sequenced sample was unsorted PBMCs, taken 1.3 years after starting antiretroviral therapy. This clonotype originated in a man aged 55 to 70 with HIV. The chain carries TRBV18 and TRBJ2-3, with D possibly being TRBD1 (6 bases). CDR3 sequence reads: CASSLRQVSTDTQYF. The CDR3 coding sequence is TGTGCCAGCTCACTACGACAGGTTAGCACAGATACGCAGTATTTT.